The source of this T cell receptor (beta chain) is a study of spatial heterogeneity in lung cancer. On this clonotype: Antigen specificity is unknown. Germline and junction disagree at one end, which may indicate a read error.

One entry per CDR3 protein results from TCRdb running MiXCR on the 5' RACE reads. The sample contains about 30,000 distinct CDR3 sequences, about 6.6% of which appear only once. The CDR3 loop spans 15 amino acids. Germline V lookup: CDR1 SGHAT, CDR2 FQNNGV. Study results and limitations: Mutation tallies in tumors tracked expanded intratumoral alpha and beta TCR counts.

The time point denotes: sample taken at primary tumor resection. Researchers sequenced whole RNA taken from tumor, nontumor lung or frozen PBMC without sorting. Sequenced here: lung tumor tissue, sampled at surgery. This sequence joins TRBV11-2 and TRBJ2-3; D may be TRBD1 (6 bases). The source of this sequence is a male donor with early-stage non-small cell lung cancer. CDR3 sequence reads: CASSLGSRGADAQYF. Written as DNA, the CDR3 is TGTGCCAGCAGCTTAGGCTCCAGGGGCGCAGATGCGCAGTATTTT. The complete variable domain, with remaining parts taken from reference TRBV11-2 and TRBJ2-3, reads EAGVAQSPRYKIIEKRQSVAFWCNPISGHATLYWYQQILGQGPKLLIQFQNNGVVDDSQLPKDRFSAERLKGVDSTLKIQPAKLEDSAVYLCASSLGSRGADAQYFGPGTRLTVL.